This section outlines one TCR beta chain sequence together with its context. This sample was taken from a study of blood T cell repertoires in COVID-19. Study-wide background: Donors in the United States, Italy and Spain gave samples during acute or convalescent COVID-19.

Cohorts were assigned according to the clinical history that participants reported. Exposed volunteers were people who met a COVID-19 case within 2 weeks before study entry. Between the trimmed V and J ends, which lost 5 bases and 4 bases, there was a span of 12 bases. The germline V gene encodes CDR1 SEHNR and CDR2 FQNEAQ (reference sequence). CDR3 length equals 15 residues. Profiling relied on immunoSEQ multiplex PCR, and the TCRdb table lists in-frame clones only, not all of them. The sample has some 320,000 clones; about 90% are singletons. Sequencing was done on a sample of PBMCs or T cells enriched from blood (not recorded which). This sequence joins TRBV7-9 and TRBJ1-6; D possibly corresponds to TRBD1 (6 bases). This clonotype was sampled from a woman aged 50 to 60 who had been exposed to COVID-19. The CDR3: CASSPTGSYNSPLHF. The DNA of the CDR3 is TGTGCCAGCAGCCCTACAGGGTCTTATAATTCACCCCTCCACTTT.